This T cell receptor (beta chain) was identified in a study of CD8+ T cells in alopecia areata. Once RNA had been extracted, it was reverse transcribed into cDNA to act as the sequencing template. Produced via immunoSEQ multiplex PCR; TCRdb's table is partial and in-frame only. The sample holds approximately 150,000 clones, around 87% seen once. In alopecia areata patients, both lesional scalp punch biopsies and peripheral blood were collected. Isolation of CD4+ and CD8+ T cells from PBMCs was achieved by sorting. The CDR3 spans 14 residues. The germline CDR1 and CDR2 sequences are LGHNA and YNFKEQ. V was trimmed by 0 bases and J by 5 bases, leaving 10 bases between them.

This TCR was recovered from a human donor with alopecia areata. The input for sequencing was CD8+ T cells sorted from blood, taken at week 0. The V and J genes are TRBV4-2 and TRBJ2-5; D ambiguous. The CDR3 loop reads CASSQDRSGETQYF. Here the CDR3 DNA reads TGTGCCAGCAGCCAAGACAGGTCTGGGGAGACCCAGTACTTC.